The 25 T cell receptor beta chains presented below share a single source sample, sequenced in a study of STAT3 mutations in large granular lymphocyte leukemia. Using immunoSEQ multiplex PCR, the repertoire was profiled, and TCRdb retains in-frame clones only, with some absent. The sample includes around 13,000 clones, 90% of them seen just once. Study-level findings and limits: In T-cell large granular lymphocyte leukemia, about half of patients showed multiple immunodominant subclonotypes.

Their target antigens are unknown. Sequenced material: peripheral blood mononuclear cells. The source is a middle-aged man with T-cell large granular lymphocyte leukemia. Some clones in this sample may be carry-over from other donors' samples.

DNA for the CDR3: TGTGCCAGTAGTATACCCACAGGGGGCAATGAGCAGTTCTTC. Its protein product is CASSIPTGGNEQFF. The V gene is TRBV19, the J gene TRBJ2-1; 8 bases match TRBD1. V was pared by 2 bases and J by 6 bases, with 3 bases of the junction left unmatched. The CDR3 contains 14 residues. CDR1 is LNHDA, CDR2 SQIVND, per germline (reference sequence).

The J gene is TRBJ1-2, the V gene TRBV5-4, with 9 bases identical to TRBD1. The V gene end was trimmed by 4 bases and the J gene end by 2 bases; junction bases not matched to a gene: 6. Germline V gives CDR1 SGHNT, CDR2 YYREEE (reference sequence). The CDR3 contains 15 residues. CDR3 DNA sequence: TGTGCCAGCAGCACGCGGACAGGGGTAAACTATGGCTACACCTTC. This gives the protein CASSTRTGVNYGYTF.

In its sample, this clone was seen once. The chain couples TRBV30 to TRBJ2-5; tentatively, D is TRBD2 (5 bases). This CDR3 is built from 16 residues. Per the germline V gene, CDR1 is GTSNPN and CDR2 is SVGIG (reference sequence). Between the trimmed V and J ends, which lost 0 bases and 4 bases, there was a span of 18 bases. CDR3 protein: CAWSVGAARSTETQYF. In nucleotides, the CDR3 is TGTGCCTGGAGTGTAGGAGCGGCGCGTTCAACAGAGACCCAGTACTTC. The full variable domain, in which reference TRBV30 and TRBJ2-5 provide the parts outside the CDR3, is SQTIHQWPATLVQPVGSPLSLECTVEGTSNPNLYWYRQAAGRGLQLLFYSVGIGQISSEVPQNLSASRPQDRQFILSSKKLLLSDSGFYLCAWSVGAARSTETQYFGPGTRLLVL.

As regards this clone: Sequence at one end of the junction differs from germline and may be a read error. V usage is TRBV7-9 and J usage is TRBJ1-4, with a possible D match to TRBD1 (6 bases). Germline CDR1 SEHNR, CDR2 FQNEAQ (reference sequence). CDR3 length: 14 amino acids. In DNA, the CDR3 is TGTGCCAGCAGTTTAGGGCAGGGGAATGAAAAACTGTTTTTT. Translated: CASSLGQGNEKLFF.

The chain has TRBV7-3 and TRBJ1-1; 8 bases agree with TRBD1. Germline CDR1 reads SGHTA; CDR2 reads FQGTGA. Unmatched junction bases numbered 22, after V lost 0 bases and J lost 1 base. This CDR3 is 22 amino acids long. The CDR3 region is CASSLTYARDRRRSGRNTEAFF. In DNA, the CDR3 is TGTGCCAGCAGCTTAACTTACGCCCGGGACAGGAGAAGATCGGGAAGGAACACTGAAGCTTTCTTT.

The V call is TRBV4-1, the J call TRBJ1-4, with D possibly being TRBD1 (6 bases). This CDR3 contains 13 residues. Germline CDR1 MGHRA, CDR2 YSYEKL. Trimming shortened V by 4 bases and J by 8 bases, and 11 bases separated the two germline ends. The CDR3 region is CASSPTGREKLFF. The CDR3 coding sequence is TGCGCCAGCAGCCCCACAGGGAGAGAAAAACTGTTTTTT.

The genes are TRBV6-5 and TRBJ1-1; D might be TRBD1 (5 bases). The germline gives CDR1 MNHEY, CDR2 SVGAGI. V dropped 2 bases and J dropped 5 bases, with 12 bases sitting between them. The CDR3 extends over 14 amino acids. CDR3 sequence: CASSYVAGGTEAFF. In nucleotides, the CDR3 is TGTGCCAGCAGTTACGTTGCGGGGGGGACTGAAGCTTTCTTT.

V and J are TRBV4-1 and TRBJ1-4; a possible D gene is TRBD1 (5 bases). CDR1 MGHRA and CDR2 YSYEKL come from the germline V gene. Trimming pared 4 bases from V and 7 bases from J, leaving 13 bases between. The CDR3 length is 14 residues. CDR3: CASSPGARAEKLFF. CDR3 nucleotide sequence: TGCGCCAGCAGCCCCGGGGCGCGGGCTGAAAAACTGTTTTTT.

This chain joins TRBV29-1 and TRBJ2-3; no definite D call. Germline V gives CDR1 SQVTM, CDR2 ANQGSEA. The CDR3 has 14 residues. The CDR3, as DNA: TGCACCATGAAGGTGGGAAGCCCCACAGATACGCAGTATTTT. Translation gives CTMKVGSPTDTQYF.

This clone was recorded once. CDR3 nucleotide sequence: TGTGCCAGCAGACCCACGGGGGTGAATGGCTACACCTTC. As protein: CASRPTGVNGYTF. The J gene is TRBJ1-2, the V gene TRBV28; a weak D match, TRBD1 (5 bases). Germline V gives CDR1 MDHEN, CDR2 SYDVKM. Trimming pared 6 bases from V and 6 bases from J, leaving 14 bases between. This CDR3 comprises 13 residues.

This rearrangement joins TRBV2 to TRBJ2-7, with unresolved D. V dropped 8 bases and J dropped 0 bases, with 14 bases sitting between them. The germline CDR1 and CDR2 sequences are SNHLY and FYNNEI. This CDR3 is built from 14 residues. CDR3 sequence: CASHQLISSYEQYF. CDR3 bases: TGTGCCAGCCACCAGCTAATTTCCTCCTACGAGCAGTACTTC.

J is TRBJ2-7 and V is TRBV19, with 8 bases that match TRBD1. Trimming at V came to 6 bases and at J to 1 base, leaving 2 bases not matched to a gene. This CDR3 comprises 13 residues. Germline CDR1 reads LNHDA; CDR2 reads SQIVND (reference sequence). CDR3: CASRGDRSYEQYF. CDR3 coding DNA: TGTGCCAGTAGGGGGGACAGGTCCTACGAGCAGTACTTC.

The J gene is TRBJ1-2, the V gene TRBV27; TRBD1 matches 7 bases. This CDR3 region has 14 residues. Germline V gene sequence: CDR1 MNHEY, CDR2 SMNVEV (reference sequence). The junction had 12 bases not matched to a gene; V was cut back by 6 bases and J by 8 bases. CDR3 region: CASSRGQGEGGYTF. Written as DNA, the CDR3 is TGTGCCAGCAGCCGGGGGCAGGGGGAGGGAGGCTACACCTTC.

The CDR3 region has the DNA TGTGCCAGCGGGGTAAAGGGGGGGTTCAGTTCACCCCTCCACTTT. Translated, it gives CASGVKGGFSSPLHF. This sequence joins TRBV6-5 and TRBJ1-6; tentatively, D is TRBD1 (6 bases). V gave up 8 bases and J gave up 9 bases, with 20 bases separating them. Germline assignment: CDR1 MNHEY and CDR2 SVGAGI. The CDR3 has 15 residues.

This chain joins TRBV29-1 and TRBJ1-2; D gene ambiguous. With 6 bases removed from V and 6 bases from J, the gap between germline ends came to 11 bases. CDR1 is SQVTM and CDR2 is ANQGSEA in the germline V gene. This CDR3 contains 11 residues. The CDR3 DNA follows: TGCAGCGTCTGGACGGCGGATGGCTACACCTTC. The encoded protein is CSVWTADGYTF.

V gene TRBV7-2 combines with J gene TRBJ1-5; no firm D call. The V gene lost 2 bases and the J gene lost 4 bases, with 6 bases spanning the gap. The germline CDR1 and CDR2 sequences are SGHTA and FQGNSA. The length of the CDR3 is 13 residues. The CDR3 loop is CASSLSWNQPQHF. For the CDR3, the DNA is TGTGCCAGCAGCTTATCCTGGAATCAGCCCCAGCATTTT.

The chain uses TRBV19 and TRBJ1-1; D not certain. V lost 7 bases and J lost 3, with 12 bases in between. CDR3 length: 13 amino acids. The germline V gene has CDR1 LNHDA and CDR2 SQIVND (reference sequence). The CDR3 reads CASTTLTHTEAFF. The CDR3 DNA sequence: TGTGCCAGTACCACGTTGACTCACACTGAAGCTTTCTTT.

This CDR3 reads CASSSPNYEQYF. CDR3 sequence (DNA): TGTGCCAGCAGCTCCCCCAACTACGAGCAGTACTTC. The chain carries TRBV7-2 and TRBJ2-7; D not resolved. The CDR3 consists of 12 residues. Germline-derived CDR1 and CDR2 are SGHTA and FQGNSA. V was pared by 4 bases and J by 3 bases, with 7 bases between.

This chain joins TRBV7-9 and TRBJ2-5; 12 nucleotides match TRBD1. Trimming removed 0 bases from V and 2 bases from J; junction bases left unmatched: 10. This CDR3 is 19 amino acids long. The germline V gene has CDR1 SEHNR and CDR2 FQNEAQ (reference sequence). The CDR3 region has the DNA TGTGCCAGCAGCTTAGCATGGGGACAGGGGGCGCTGGGACAAGAGACCCAGTACTTC. Its translation: CASSLAWGQGALGQETQYF. The full variable domain, rest sourced from reference TRBV7-9 and TRBJ2-5, is DTGVSQNPRHKITKRGQNVTFRCDPISEHNRLYWYRQTLGQGPEFLTYFQNEAQLEKSRLLSDRFSAERPKGSFSTLEIQRTEQGDSAMYLCASSLAWGQGALGQETQYFGPGTRLLVL.

This clone was found once. The V gene is TRBV5-4, the J gene TRBJ1-5, with 7 bases aligning to TRBD1. The CDR3 totals 14 residues. The V gene end was trimmed by 4 bases and the J gene end by 4 bases; junction bases not matched to a gene: 5. The germline CDR1 and CDR2 sequences are SGHNT and YYREEE (reference sequence). CDR3 loop: CASSQDRDNQPQHF. CDR3 bases: TGTGCCAGCAGCCAAGACAGGGATAATCAGCCCCAGCATTTT.

J is TRBJ1-2 and V is TRBV2, with D possibly TRBD1 on 5 matching bases. The CDR3 runs to 14 residues. Trimming pared 6 bases from V and 5 bases from J, leaving 16 bases between. Germline CDR1 is SNHLY and CDR2 is FYNNEI. The CDR3 loop reads CASRGDGSLYGYTF. The CDR3 DNA follows: TGTGCCAGCAGGGGGGACGGCTCACTGTATGGCTACACCTTC. Drawing the rest from reference TRBV2 and TRBJ1-2, the complete variable domain is EPEVTQTPSHQVTQMGQEVILRCVPISNHLYFYWYRQILGQKVEFLVSFYNNEISEKSEIFDDQFSVERPDGSNFTLKIRSTKLEDSAMYFCASRGDGSLYGYTFGSGTRLTVV.

The V call is TRBV6-5, the J call TRBJ2-7; D is uncertain. V gave up 3 bases and J gave up 6 bases, with 21 bases separating them. CDR3 length equals 16 residues. Germline lookup yields CDR1 MNHEY and CDR2 SVGAGI. The CDR3 reads CASSYSSSWHQAEQYF. The CDR3, as DNA: TGTGCCAGCAGTTATTCCTCTTCGTGGCACCAGGCCGAGCAGTACTTC.

This sequence joins TRBV13 and TRBJ2-5; the D gene could be TRBD1 or TRBD2 (5 bases each). The germline V and J ends were trimmed by 5 bases and 4 bases, with 20 bases remaining between them. Germline lookup yields CDR1 PRHDT and CDR2 FYEKMQ (reference sequence). This CDR3 contains 16 residues. CDR3 nucleotide sequence: TGTGCCAGCAGCCTTTGGCCGGGACCCAAGGGAGAGACCCAGTACTTC. This gives the protein CASSLWPGPKGETQYF. Complete variable domain (other parts from reference TRBV13 and TRBJ2-5): AAGVIQSPRHLIKEKRETATLKCYPIPRHDTVYWYQQGPGQDPQFLISFYEKMQSDKGSIPDRFSAQQFSDYHSELNMSSLELGDSALYFCASSLWPGPKGETQYFGPGTRLLVL.

The rearrangement uses TRBV18 and TRBJ1-3; no firm D call. Germline loops: CDR1 KGHSH, CDR2 LQKENI. V gave up 6 bases and J gave up 4 bases, with 13 bases separating them. This CDR3 contains 14 residues. Here the CDR3 reads CASSAGREGNTIYF. The CDR3 bases are TGTGCCAGCTCGGCGGGCCGGGAGGGAAACACCATATATTTT.

The chain joins TRBV5-1 to TRBJ2-5, with D perhaps matching TRBD1 (5 bases). The CDR3 loop spans 14 amino acids. V was trimmed by 3 bases and J by 1 base, leaving 10 bases between them. CDR1 is SGHRS and CDR2 is YFSETQ in the germline V gene. The CDR3 reads CASSSQGFQETQYF. CDR3 in DNA: TGCGCCAGCAGCTCCCAGGGCTTCCAAGAGACCCAGTACTTC.